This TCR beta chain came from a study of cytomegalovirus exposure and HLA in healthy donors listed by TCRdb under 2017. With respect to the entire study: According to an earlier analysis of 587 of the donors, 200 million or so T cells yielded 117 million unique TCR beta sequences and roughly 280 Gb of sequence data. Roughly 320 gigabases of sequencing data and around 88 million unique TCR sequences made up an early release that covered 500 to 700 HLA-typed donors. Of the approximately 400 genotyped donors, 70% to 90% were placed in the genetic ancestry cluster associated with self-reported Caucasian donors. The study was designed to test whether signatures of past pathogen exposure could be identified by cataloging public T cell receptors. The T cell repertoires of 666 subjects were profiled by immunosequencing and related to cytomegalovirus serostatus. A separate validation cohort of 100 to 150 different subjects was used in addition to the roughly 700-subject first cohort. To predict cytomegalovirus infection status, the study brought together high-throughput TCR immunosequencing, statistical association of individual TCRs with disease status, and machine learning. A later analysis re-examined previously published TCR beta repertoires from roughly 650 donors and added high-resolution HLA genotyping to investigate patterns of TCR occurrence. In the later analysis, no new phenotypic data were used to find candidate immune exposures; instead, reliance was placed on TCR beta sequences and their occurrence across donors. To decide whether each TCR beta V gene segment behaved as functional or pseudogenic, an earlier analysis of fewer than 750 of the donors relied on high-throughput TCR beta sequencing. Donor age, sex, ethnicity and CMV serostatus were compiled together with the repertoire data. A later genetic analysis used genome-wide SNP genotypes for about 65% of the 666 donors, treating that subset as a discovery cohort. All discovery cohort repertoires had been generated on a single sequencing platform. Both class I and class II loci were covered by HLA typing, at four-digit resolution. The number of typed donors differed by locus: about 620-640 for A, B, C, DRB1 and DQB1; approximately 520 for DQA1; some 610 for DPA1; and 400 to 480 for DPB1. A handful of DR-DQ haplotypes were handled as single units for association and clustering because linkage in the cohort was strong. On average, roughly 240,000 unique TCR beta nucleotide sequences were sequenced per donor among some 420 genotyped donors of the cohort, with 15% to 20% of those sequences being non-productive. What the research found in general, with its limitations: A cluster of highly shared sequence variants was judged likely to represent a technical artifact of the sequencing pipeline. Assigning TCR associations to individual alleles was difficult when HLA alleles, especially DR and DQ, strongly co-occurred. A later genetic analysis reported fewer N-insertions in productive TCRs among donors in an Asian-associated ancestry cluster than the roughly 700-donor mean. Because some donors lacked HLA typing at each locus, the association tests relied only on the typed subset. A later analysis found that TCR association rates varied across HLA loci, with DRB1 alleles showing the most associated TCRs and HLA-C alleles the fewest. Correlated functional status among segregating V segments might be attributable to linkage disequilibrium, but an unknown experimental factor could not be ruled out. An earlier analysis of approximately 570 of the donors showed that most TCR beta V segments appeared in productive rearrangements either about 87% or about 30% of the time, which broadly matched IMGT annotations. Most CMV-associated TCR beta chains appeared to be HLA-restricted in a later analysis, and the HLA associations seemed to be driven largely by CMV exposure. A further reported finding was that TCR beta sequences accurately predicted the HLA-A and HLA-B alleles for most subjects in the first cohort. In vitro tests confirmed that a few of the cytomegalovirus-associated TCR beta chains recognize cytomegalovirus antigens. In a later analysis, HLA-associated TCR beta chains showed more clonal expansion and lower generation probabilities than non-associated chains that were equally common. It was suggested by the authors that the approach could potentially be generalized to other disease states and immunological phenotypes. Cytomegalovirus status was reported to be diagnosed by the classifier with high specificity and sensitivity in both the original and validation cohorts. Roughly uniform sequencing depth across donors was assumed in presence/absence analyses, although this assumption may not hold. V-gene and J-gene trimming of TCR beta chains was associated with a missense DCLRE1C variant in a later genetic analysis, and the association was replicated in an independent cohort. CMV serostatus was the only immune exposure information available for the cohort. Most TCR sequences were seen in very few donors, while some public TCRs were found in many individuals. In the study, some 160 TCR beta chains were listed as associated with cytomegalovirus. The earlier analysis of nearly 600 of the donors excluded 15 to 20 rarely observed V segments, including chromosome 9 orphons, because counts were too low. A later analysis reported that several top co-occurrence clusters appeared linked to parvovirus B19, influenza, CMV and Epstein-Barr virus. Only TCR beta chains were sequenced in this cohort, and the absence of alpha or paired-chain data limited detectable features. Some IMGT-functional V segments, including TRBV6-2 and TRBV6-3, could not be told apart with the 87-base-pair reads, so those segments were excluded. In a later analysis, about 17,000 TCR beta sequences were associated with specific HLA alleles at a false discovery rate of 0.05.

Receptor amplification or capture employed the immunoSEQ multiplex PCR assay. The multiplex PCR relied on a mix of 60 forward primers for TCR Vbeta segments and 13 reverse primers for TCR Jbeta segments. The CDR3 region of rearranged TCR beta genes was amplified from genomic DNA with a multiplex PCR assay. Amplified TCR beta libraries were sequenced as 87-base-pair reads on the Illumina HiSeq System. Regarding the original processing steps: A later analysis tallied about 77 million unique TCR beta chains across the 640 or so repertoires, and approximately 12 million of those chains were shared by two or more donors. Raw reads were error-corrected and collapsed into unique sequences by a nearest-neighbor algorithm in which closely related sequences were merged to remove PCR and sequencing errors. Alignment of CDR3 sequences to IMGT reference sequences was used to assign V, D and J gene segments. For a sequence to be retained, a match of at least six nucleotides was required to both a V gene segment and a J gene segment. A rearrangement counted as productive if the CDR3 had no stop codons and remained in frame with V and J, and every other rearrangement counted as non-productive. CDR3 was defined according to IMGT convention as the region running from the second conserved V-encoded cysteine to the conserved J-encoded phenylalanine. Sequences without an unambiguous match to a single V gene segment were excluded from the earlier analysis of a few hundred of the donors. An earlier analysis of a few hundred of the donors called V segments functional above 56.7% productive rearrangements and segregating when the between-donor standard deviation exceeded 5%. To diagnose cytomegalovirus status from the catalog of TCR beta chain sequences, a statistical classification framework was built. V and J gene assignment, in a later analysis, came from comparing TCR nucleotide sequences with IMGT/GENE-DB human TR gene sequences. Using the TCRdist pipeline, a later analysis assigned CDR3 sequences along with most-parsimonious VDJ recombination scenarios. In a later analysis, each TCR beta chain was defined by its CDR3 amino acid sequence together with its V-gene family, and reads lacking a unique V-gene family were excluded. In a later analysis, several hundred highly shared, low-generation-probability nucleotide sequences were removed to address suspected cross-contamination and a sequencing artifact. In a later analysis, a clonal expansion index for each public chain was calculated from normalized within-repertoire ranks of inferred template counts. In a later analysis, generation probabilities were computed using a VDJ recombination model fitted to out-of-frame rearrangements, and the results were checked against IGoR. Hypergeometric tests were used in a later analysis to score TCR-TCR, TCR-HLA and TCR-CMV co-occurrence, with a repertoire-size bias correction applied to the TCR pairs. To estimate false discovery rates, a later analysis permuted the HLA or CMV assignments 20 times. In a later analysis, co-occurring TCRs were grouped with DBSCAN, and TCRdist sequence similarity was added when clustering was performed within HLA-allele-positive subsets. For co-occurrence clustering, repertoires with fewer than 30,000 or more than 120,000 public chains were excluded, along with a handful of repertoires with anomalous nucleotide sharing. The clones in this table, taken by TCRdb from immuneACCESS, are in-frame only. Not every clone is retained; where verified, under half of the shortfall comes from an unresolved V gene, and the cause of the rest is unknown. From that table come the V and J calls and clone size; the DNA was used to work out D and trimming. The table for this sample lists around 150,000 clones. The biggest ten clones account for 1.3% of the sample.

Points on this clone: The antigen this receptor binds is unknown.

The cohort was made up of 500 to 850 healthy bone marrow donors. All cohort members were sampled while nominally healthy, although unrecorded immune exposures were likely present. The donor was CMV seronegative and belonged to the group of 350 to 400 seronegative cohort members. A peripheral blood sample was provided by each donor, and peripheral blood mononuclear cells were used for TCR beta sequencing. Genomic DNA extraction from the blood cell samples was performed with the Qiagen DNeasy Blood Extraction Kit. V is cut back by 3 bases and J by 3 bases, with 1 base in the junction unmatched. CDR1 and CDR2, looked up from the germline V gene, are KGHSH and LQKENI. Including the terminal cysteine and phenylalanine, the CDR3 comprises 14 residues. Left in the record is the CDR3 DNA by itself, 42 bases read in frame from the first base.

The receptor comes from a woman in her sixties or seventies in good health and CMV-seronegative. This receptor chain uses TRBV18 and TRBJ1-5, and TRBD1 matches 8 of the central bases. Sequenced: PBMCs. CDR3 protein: CASSPTGVNQPQHF. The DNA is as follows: TGTGCCAGCTCACCGACAGGGGTCAATCAGCCCCAGCATTTT.